This T cell receptor beta chain was captured by sequencing in a study of Ad26.COV2.S vaccination and SARS-CoV-2 variants. Germline loops: CDR1 SNHLY, CDR2 FYNNEI. The CDR3 length is 11 residues. V gave up 6 bases and J gave up 7 bases, with 9 bases separating them. Treatment meaning: 15 to 20 received Ad26.COV2.S at low or high dose, single or two shots; about 5 received placebo; per-sample allocation not given. Collection of samples fell on day 63 after the first vaccine or placebo injection. Method: immunoSEQ multiplex PCR; TCRdb's copy keeps in-frame clones and lacks some. This table holds more than 300,000 clones, approximately 80% found once.

The gene calls are TRBV2 and TRBJ1-2; D is undetermined. The clonotype comes from a person between 18 and 65 years old who received the Ad26.COV2.S COVID-19 vaccine or a placebo. The source material was peripheral blood, sampled in a trial of Ad26.COV2.S vaccine versus placebo. The CDR3 here is CASRPTGGYTF. The CDR3 nucleotides read TGTGCCAGCAGACCGACTGGTGGCTACACCTTC.